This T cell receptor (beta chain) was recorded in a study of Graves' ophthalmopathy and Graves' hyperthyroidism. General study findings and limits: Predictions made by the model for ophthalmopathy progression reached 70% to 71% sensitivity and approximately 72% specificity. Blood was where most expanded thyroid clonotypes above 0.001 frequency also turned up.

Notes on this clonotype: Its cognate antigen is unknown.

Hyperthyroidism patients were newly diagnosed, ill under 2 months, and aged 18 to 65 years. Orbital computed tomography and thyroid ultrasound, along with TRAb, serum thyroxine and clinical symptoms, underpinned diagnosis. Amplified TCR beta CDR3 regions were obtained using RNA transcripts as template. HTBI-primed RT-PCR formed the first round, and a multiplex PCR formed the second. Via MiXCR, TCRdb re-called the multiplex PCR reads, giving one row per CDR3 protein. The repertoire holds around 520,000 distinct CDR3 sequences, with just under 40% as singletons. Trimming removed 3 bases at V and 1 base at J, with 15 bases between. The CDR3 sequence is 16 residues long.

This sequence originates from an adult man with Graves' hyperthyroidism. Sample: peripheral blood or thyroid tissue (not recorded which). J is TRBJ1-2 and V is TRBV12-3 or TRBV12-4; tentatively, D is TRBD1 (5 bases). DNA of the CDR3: TGTGCCAGCAGTTTTGGGGACTGGAGTCTTAACTATGGCTACACCTTC. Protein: CASSFGDWSLNYGYTF.